This T cell receptor (beta chain) was sequenced for a study of cytomegalovirus exposure and HLA in healthy donors. With 60 Vbeta and 13 Jbeta primers, the PCR was carried out. In the authors' workflow: A later analysis counted 70 million to 85 million unique TCR beta chains, some 11 million shared. Sequenced by immunoSEQ multiplex PCR; TCRdb stores in-frame clones only, minus some. The V and J calls and the clone size are those of that table, but D and trimming were determined from the DNA. There are around 150,000 clones in the sample; about four fifths occur only once, and just under 6.5% lies in the top ten. Study-wide findings and caveats: Reported findings show TCR beta sequences accurately forecast HLA-A and HLA-B alleles in most subjects. The authors listed 150 or so TCR beta chains as cytomegalovirus-associated.

Note on this clone: The target antigen is unknown.

V lost 6 bases to trimming and J lost 5 bases, with 10 bases between them. From germline, CDR1 is MDHEN and CDR2 SYDVKM. The CDR3 runs 12 residues. Sequenced input: PBMCs. The chain links TRBV28 to TRBJ2-5; tentative D call: TRBD1 (5 bases). The source is a man in his fifties or sixties in good health and CMV-seropositive. The CDR3 DNA sequence: TGTGCCAGCAGCAAACAGGAGGAGACCCAGTACTTC. Protein: CASSKQEETQYF.